These T cell receptor beta chains were read from a single sample in a study of regulatory T cells in long-lasting Graves disease. Using its own MiXCR run on the multiplex PCR reads, TCRdb lists one record per CDR3 protein. The data hold hundreds of thousands of distinct CDR3 sequences, with roughly 15% observed a single time. The same sample was also studied in work on T cells in Graves' hyperthyroidism and ophthalmopathy.

Source: peripheral blood mononuclear cells (PBMCs), taken at new diagnosis, from a patient treated with antithyroid drugs. Every receptor here comes from a woman aged 25 to 39 with Graves disease. CDR3s include the opening cysteine and the closing phenylalanine or tryptophan. D genes are given only for firm matches. Clone size is not always given. Where it is, it says once, few, many or a class for expanded clones.

v_call,j_call,clone_size,d_call,cdr3_aa,cdr3_nt
TRBV20-1,TRBJ2-5,.,TRBD2,CSARGLAGLIQETQYF,TGCAGTGCTAGGGGACTAGCGGGACTTATTCAAGAGACCCAGTACTTC
TRBV6-1,TRBJ2-7,many,.,CASSDEGGASYEQYF,TGTGCCAGCAGTGATGAGGGAGGCGCCTCCTACGAGCAGTACTTC
TRBV4-1,TRBJ1-2,.,TRBD1,CASSQQTGGSYGYTF,TGCGCCAGCAGCCAGCAAACAGGGGGGAGCTATGGCTACACCTTC
TRBV10-3,TRBJ2-2,many,.,CAISKRDNTGELFF,TGTGCCATCAGCAAAAGGGACAACACCGGGGAGCTGTTTTTT
TRBV20-1,TRBJ2-3,few,.,CSACRPGDTQYF,TGCAGTGCATGTCGTCCAGGAGATACGCAGTATTTT
TRBV7-8,TRBJ2-1,.,.,CASSQDLSSGNEQFF,TGCGCCAGCAGCCAAGATCTGAGTAGCGGCAATGAGCAGTTCTTC
TRBV3-1,TRBJ1-3,.,.,CASSQDGISGNTIYF,TGTGCCAGCAGCCAAGATGGGATCTCTGGAAACACCATATATTTT
TRBV9,TRBJ1-3,.,.,CASSKEGNTIYF,TGTGCCAGCAGCAAGGAGGGAAACACCATATATTTT
TRBV11-1,TRBJ2-5,many,.,CASSLDPTAQETQYF,TGTGCCAGCAGCTTAGACCCTACGGCACAAGAGACCCAGTACTTC
TRBV28,TRBJ2-1,many,TRBD2,CASSPELLAGELYEQFF,TGTGCCAGCAGTCCCGAGCTACTAGCGGGAGAACTGTATGAGCAGTTCTTC
TRBV28,TRBJ1-1,many,.,CASSGTGSGWNTEAFF,TGTGCCAGCAGTGGAACGGGGTCAGGGTGGAACACTGAAGCTTTCTTT
TRBV20-1,TRBJ2-7,many,.,CSASPGLFYEQYF,TGCAGTGCTAGTCCGGGACTGTTCTACGAGCAGTACTTC
TRBV5-4,TRBJ2-1,few,.,CASSLARDPYNEQFF,TGTGCCAGCAGCTTGGCCCGGGACCCATACAATGAGCAGTTCTTC
TRBV11-2,TRBJ2-7,many,.,CASSEYAYEQYF,TGTGCCAGCAGTGAATACGCGTACGAGCAGTACTTC
TRBV2,TRBJ2-5,many,.,CASKETRGQETQYF,TGTGCCAGCAAGGAAACCAGGGGCCAAGAGACCCAGTACTTC
TRBV27,TRBJ1-2,few,.,CASSSRGKANYGYTF,TGTGCCAGCAGTTCCCGGGGGAAAGCTAACTATGGCTACACCTTC
TRBV19,TRBJ2-2,.,.,CASGPQGTNTGELFF,TGTGCCAGCGGACCACAGGGCACGAACACCGGGGAGCTGTTTTTT
TRBV7-9,TRBJ1-5,few,.,CASSLETSNQPQHF,TGTGCCAGCAGCTTAGAGACAAGTAATCAGCCCCAGCATTTT
TRBV28,TRBJ1-6,many,.,CASSHHPRDLNSPLHF,TGTGCCAGCAGTCACCACCCTCGGGATTTGAATTCACCCCTCCACTTT
TRBV7-2,TRBJ1-5,many,.,CASSLTGLSNQPQHF,TGTGCCAGCAGCTTAACAGGCTTGAGCAATCAGCCCCAGCATTTT
TRBV7-2,TRBJ1-1,many,.,CASSLLLTGNTEAFF,TGTGCCAGCAGCTTATTGCTGACTGGAAACACTGAAGCTTTCTTT
TRBV27,TRBJ2-7,many,.,CASRDQGHIYEQYF,TGTGCCAGCAGGGATCAGGGACACATCTACGAGCAGTACTTC
TRBV24-1,TRBJ2-3,.,.,CATSDPAAPFADTQYF,TGTGCCACCAGTGATCCAGCTGCGCCTTTCGCGGATACGCAGTATTTT
TRBV3-1,TRBJ2-3,few,TRBD2,CASSSLVGRGSYTDTQYF,TGTGCCAGCAGCTCCCTCGTGGGACGCGGGAGCTACACAGATACGCAGTATTTT
TRBV24-1,TRBJ2-5,many,.,CATSDNPSQETQYF,TGTGCCACCAGTGACAACCCGTCCCAAGAGACCCAGTACTTC
TRBV28,TRBJ1-6,many,TRBD1,CASSGGQGFPLHF,TGTGCCAGCAGTGGGGGACAGGGGTTCCCCCTCCACTTT
TRBV28,TRBJ2-1,.,.,CASSLGNHEQFF,TGTGCCAGCAGTTTAGGGAATCATGAGCAGTTCTTC
TRBV20-1,TRBJ1-1,many,.,CSARARLLGNTEAFF,TGCAGTGCTAGAGCTCGACTTTTGGGGAACACTGAAGCTTTCTTT
TRBV2,TRBJ2-7,many,TRBD2,CASSGGGSSYEQYF,TGTGCCAGCAGTGGCGGGGGGAGCTCCTACGAGCAGTACTTC
TRBV19,TRBJ2-3,many,.,CASRRGAQEGTQYF,TGTGCCAGTAGACGCGGGGCCCAGGAGGGTACGCAGTATTTT
TRBV5-6,TRBJ2-1,.,.,CASSLFQRVYNEQFF,TGTGCCAGCAGCTTGTTCCAGAGGGTCTACAATGAGCAGTTCTTC
TRBV6-1,TRBJ2-5,.,.,CASSRARFETQYF,TGTGCCAGCAGCCGAGCACGGTTTGAGACCCAGTACTTC
TRBV5-1,TRBJ2-7,.,.,CASSPLSGTSSYEQYF,TGCGCCAGCAGCCCCTTATCCGGGACGTCTTCCTACGAGCAGTACTTC
TRBV12-3/TRBV12-4,TRBJ1-6,many,TRBD1,CASSSGTGPNSPLHF,TGTGCCAGCAGCTCCGGGACAGGGCCAAATTCACCCCTCCACTTT
TRBV25-1,TRBJ1-2,many,TRBD1,CASSWTGGLGYTF,TGTGCCAGCAGTTGGACAGGGGGTCTTGGCTACACCTTC
TRBV28,TRBJ2-5,many,TRBD1,CASSLAGTGRETQYF,TGTGCCAGCAGTCTAGCCGGGACAGGGAGAGAGACCCAGTACTTC
TRBV6-1,TRBJ2-5,few,TRBD1,CASTIGQGMETQYF,TGTGCCAGCACAATAGGACAGGGGATGGAGACCCAGTACTTC
TRBV20-1,TRBJ2-1,.,.,CSAVNVATVSNEQFF,TGCAGTGCTGTAAACGTAGCGACGGTTAGCAATGAGCAGTTCTTC
TRBV5-1,TRBJ2-3,.,TRBD1,CASSLQGQGVGDTQYF,TGCGCCAGCAGCTTGCAGGGACAGGGGGTAGGAGATACGCAGTATTTT
TRBV7-2,TRBJ1-6,.,.,CASSVLENYNSPLHF,TGTGCCAGCAGCGTTCTGGAAAACTATAATTCACCCCTCCACTTT
TRBV5-1,TRBJ2-1,many,TRBD2,CASVASGTDNEQFF,TGCGCCAGCGTGGCTAGCGGGACGGACAATGAGCAGTTCTTC
TRBV7-2,TRBJ1-1,few,.,CASSLVPLNTEAFF,TGTGCCAGCAGCTTAGTACCTTTGAACACTGAAGCTTTCTTT
TRBV5-1,TRBJ2-1,few,TRBD1,CASSFAAGGFNEQFF,TGCGCCAGCAGCTTCGCGGCAGGGGGCTTTAATGAGCAGTTCTTC
TRBV20-1,TRBJ2-7,few,TRBD2,CSGTLAGAYEQYF,TGCAGTGGTACCTTAGCGGGTGCCTACGAGCAGTACTTC
TRBV28,TRBJ2-3,.,TRBD2,CASSPRLIAGGGRTDTQYF,TGTGCCAGCAGCCCACGACTTATAGCGGGAGGAGGGCGGACAGATACGCAGTATTTT
TRBV2,TRBJ2-5,many,TRBD1,CASRRTGQETQYF,TGTGCCAGCAGACGGACAGGACAAGAGACCCAGTACTTC
TRBV7-9,TRBJ1-1,.,.,CASSLRGGLNTEAFF,TGTGCCAGCAGCTTAAGGGGAGGGTTGAACACTGAAGCTTTCTTT
TRBV28,TRBJ1-5,many,.,CASSYGSTNFAQHF,TGTGCCAGCAGTTACGGGTCCACCAATTTTGCCCAGCATTTT
TRBV29-1,TRBJ2-1,.,.,CSVARDSHNEQFF,TGCAGCGTAGCCCGGGACTCGCACAATGAGCAGTTCTTC